This T cell receptor beta chain originates from a study of blood T cells in healthy people across ages. Study context: With template switching, about one barcoded beta molecule was captured per two T cells.

Alongside a J-beta primer mix, a sample-barcoded 5' primer served in a second PCR lasting about 7 to 11 cycles. Through a template-switch adaptor with 12 random nucleotides, each cDNA molecule received a tag. TCRdb redid the calling of the 5' RACE reads with MiXCR, one entry per CDR3 protein. Altogether hundreds of thousands of distinct CDR3 sequences are present, about half being singletons, with the ten largest covering 15% to 20%. V lost 7 bases to trimming and J lost 8 bases; unmatched junction nucleotides: 15. The CDR3 runs 15 residues. The germline V gene encodes CDR1 SGHRS and CDR2 YFSETQ. Points from the study as a whole: Estimated diversity across one million T cells was deemed an underestimate.

A remark on this clonotype: Its matching antigen is unknown.

There were at least 5.5 micrograms of total RNA extracted from every sample. The receptor's source is a man older than 75 in good health. The sample comprised blood. The chain is built from TRBV5-1 and TRBJ1-1, with 9 bases identical to TRBD1. The CDR3 protein is CASHVSGTGNIEAFF. In DNA form, the CDR3 reads TGCGCCAGCCATGTCTCCGGGACAGGGAACATCGAAGCTTTCTTT. The full variable domain, rest sourced from reference TRBV5-1 and TRBJ1-1, is KAGVTQTPRYLIKTRGQQVTLSCSPISGHRSVSWYQQTPGQGLQFLFEYFSETQRNKGNFPGRFSGRQFSNSRSEMNVSTLELGDSALYLCASHVSGTGNIEAFFGQGTRLTVV.